The 30 T cell receptor beta chains given below trace back to one sample, sequenced in a study of T cell changes during pregnancy in multiple sclerosis. Data came from immunoSEQ multiplex PCR; TCRdb stores just in-frame clones and leaves some out. Among 80,000 to 130,000 clones listed, 90% to 95% were seen once. Here the sequenced sample was peripheral blood, taken in the second trimester of pregnancy. The source is a female donor with multiple sclerosis, enrolled in a pregnancy study.

This chain links TRBV10-3 with TRBJ1-1; 7 bases align to TRBD1. This CDR3 has 18 residues. J lost 0 bases, V lost 0 bases, and 10 bases had no gene match. Germline values: CDR1 ENHRY, CDR2 SYGVKD. CDR3 protein: CAISESRKGGSMNTEAFF. The DNA of the CDR3 is TGTGCCATCAGTGAGTCGCGCAAAGGGGGCTCGATGAACACTGAAGCTTTCTTT.

CDR3 DNA sequence: TGTGCCAGCAGGACAGGGGCGGACACTGAAGCTTTCTTT. Protein: CASRTGADTEAFF. This chain joins TRBV6-1 and TRBJ1-1; the match to TRBD1 covers 8 bases. The CDR3 totals 13 residues. CDR1 is MNHNS and CDR2 is SASEGT in the germline V gene. The V segment lost 6 bases and the J segment 3 bases; nucleotides outside the gene matches: 3.

The J gene is TRBJ2-7, the V gene TRBV5-1, with a tentative D call TRBD1 (6 bases). Per the germline V gene, CDR1 is SGHRS and CDR2 is YFSETQ. Trimming removed 0 bases at V and 0 bases at J, with 13 bases between. The CDR3 is 16 residues long. The CDR3: CASSLALGRGSYEQYF. In DNA, the CDR3 is TGCGCCAGCAGCTTGGCCTTGGGCAGGGGCTCCTACGAGCAGTACTTC.

The V gene is TRBV5-1, the J gene TRBJ2-5; no definite D call. The CDR3 is 14 amino acids. Germline-derived CDR1 and CDR2 are SGHRS and YFSETQ. The V end lost 2 bases, the J end lost 2 bases, and 10 bases lay between the germline ends. The CDR3 DNA sequence: TGCGCCAGCAGCTTTTACAACAGACAAGAGACCCAGTACTTC. As protein: CASSFYNRQETQYF.

The V call is TRBV19, the J call TRBJ2-7, with a tentative D call TRBD2 (6 bases). Germline-derived CDR1 and CDR2 are LNHDA and SQIVND (reference sequence). The CDR3 runs to 14 residues. Trimming took off 5 bases at V and 2 bases at J, with 13 bases between the two ends. In nucleotides, the CDR3 is TGTGCCAGTAGTTTCGGTAGCGGCCCCTACGAGCAGTACTTC. Translating gives CASSFGSGPYEQYF.

This chain links TRBV7-9 with TRBJ2-7; a possible D gene is TRBD2 (5 bases). CDR1 is SEHNR and CDR2 is FQNEAQ in the germline V gene (reference sequence). V dropped 1 base and J dropped 3 bases, with 10 bases sitting between them. The CDR3 has 14 residues. CDR3 bases: TGTGCCAGCAGCTTAGGTCGGGATCACTACGAGCAGTACTTC. Amino acid sequence: CASSLGRDHYEQYF.

The chain is built from TRBV7-2 and TRBJ2-1; TRBD2 might be the D (6 bases). Between the trimmed V and J ends, which lost 7 bases and 1 base, there was a span of 8 bases. In germline, CDR1 is SGHTA, CDR2 FQGNSA. This CDR3 spans 13 amino acids. CDR3 region: CASKGRSYNEQFF. The CDR3 nucleotides are TGTGCCAGCAAGGGGAGGTCCTACAATGAGCAGTTCTTC.

The rearrangement uses TRBV19 and TRBJ2-7, with D unclear. This CDR3 contains 13 residues. Germline CDR1 reads LNHDA; CDR2 reads SQIVND (reference sequence). Between the trimmed V and J ends, which lost 5 bases and 4 bases, there was a span of 12 bases. The CDR3 is CASSRTSLYEQYF. Written as DNA, the CDR3 is TGTGCCAGTAGTCGCACAAGTTTGTACGAGCAGTACTTC.

This rearrangement joins TRBV10-3 to TRBJ2-2; tentatively, D is TRBD2 (6 bases). Looked up from germline, CDR1 is ENHRY and CDR2 is SYGVKD. V was cut by 6 bases and J by 6 bases, with 8 bases left in between. The CDR3 extends over 12 amino acids. Written as DNA, the CDR3 is TGTGCCATCAGACGGAGGGCCGGGGAGCTGTTTTTT. This encodes CAIRRRAGELFF.

This chain uses TRBV11-2 with TRBJ2-1; D is undetermined. CDR1 is SGHAT and CDR2 is FQNNGV in the germline V gene. V shed 3 bases and J shed 0 bases, with 9 bases lying between them. The CDR3 runs to 15 residues. The CDR3 DNA reads as TGTGCCAGCAGCTTGCTGACTGCCTCCTACAATGAGCAGTTCTTC. This sequence encodes CASSLLTASYNEQFF.

The rearrangement uses TRBV13 and TRBJ1-1; the D gene is possibly TRBD1 (6 bases). The germline CDR1 and CDR2 sequences are PRHDT and FYEKMQ (reference sequence). Trimming took 2 bases from V and 8 from J, leaving 9 bases between them. The CDR3 covers 12 residues. CDR3 coding DNA: TGTGCCAGCAGCTTATCGCAGGGGGAAGCTTTCTTT. Translating it yields CASSLSQGEAFF.

J is TRBJ2-5 and V is TRBV4-1; tentative D call: TRBD1 (5 bases). This CDR3 is built from 15 residues. V was clipped by 1 base and J by 3 bases, with 12 bases between them. Germline lookup yields CDR1 MGHRA and CDR2 YSYEKL. The CDR3 loop reads CASSQVSIGEETQYF. The CDR3 DNA is TGCGCCAGCAGCCAAGTTAGTATAGGGGAAGAGACCCAGTACTTC.

J is TRBJ2-7 and V is TRBV5-5; weak D call: TRBD2 (5 bases). In germline, CDR1 is SGHKS, CDR2 YYEKEE (reference sequence). This CDR3 is built from 14 residues. V was shortened by 1 base and J by 2 bases, with 10 bases between the two germline ends. The chain's CDR3 is CASSLISEAYEQYF. The CDR3 DNA sequence: TGTGCCAGCAGCTTGATATCGGAGGCCTACGAGCAGTACTTC.

The chain recombines TRBV9 with TRBJ2-2, with D perhaps TRBD1 (6 bases). The CDR3 runs 15 residues. Germline lookup yields CDR1 SGDLS and CDR2 YYNGEE. Trimming left V 3 bases short and J 0 bases short, with 9 bases between. In DNA form, the CDR3 reads TGTGCCAGCAGCGACACAGGGACGAACACCGGGGAGCTGTTTTTT. Translated, it gives CASSDTGTNTGELFF.

In this sample, this clone turned up once. The rearrangement joins TRBV28 to TRBJ2-2; the D gene is possibly TRBD1 (6 bases). Germline CDR1 MDHEN, CDR2 SYDVKM. Deletions cut 8 bases from V and 4 bases from J, with 14 bases between. CDR3 length equals 14 residues. The CDR3 loop is CASQTGTSTGELFF. CDR3 DNA: TGTGCCAGCCAAACAGGGACGTCCACCGGGGAGCTGTTTTTT.

This clone was found once. The chain uses TRBV1 and TRBJ2-3; the table's TRBD2 call for D was not verified on the DNA. TRBV1 is described as a pseudogene. There are 15 residues in the CDR3. CDR3 sequence: CTSSLTSGCTDTQYF. The CDR3 nucleotides are TGCACCAGCAGCCTAACTAGCGGCTGCACAGATACGCAGTATTTT.

V is TRBV10-2 and J is TRBJ1-2, with 10 nucleotides matching TRBD1. Germline CDR1 reads WSHSY; CDR2 reads SAAADI. Trimming took 7 bases from V and 5 from J; bases not matched to a gene: 10. The CDR3 loop spans 15 amino acids. The CDR3 sequence: CASTEAGQGRYGYTF. For the CDR3, the DNA is TGCGCCAGCACCGAGGCGGGACAGGGGAGGTATGGCTACACCTTC.

This chain links TRBV6-5 with TRBJ1-3; D not certain. The CDR3 length is 14 residues. Trimming removed 3 bases at V and 0 bases at J, with 6 bases between. CDR1 is MNHEY, CDR2 SVGAGI, per germline. The CDR3 loop is CASSYSISGNTIYF. In nucleotides, the CDR3 is TGTGCCAGCAGTTATTCTATCTCTGGAAACACCATATATTTT.

V gene TRBV25-1 combines with J gene TRBJ2-3; D may be TRBD1 (5 bases). Germline-derived CDR1 and CDR2 are MGHDK and SYGVNS. Trimming stripped 7 bases from V and 1 base from J, with 9 bases between. The CDR3 has 13 amino acids. The CDR3 bases are TGTGCCAGCAACAAAGGGGGCACAGATACGCAGTATTTT. It specifies CASNKGGTDTQYF.

V and J are TRBV7-2 and TRBJ1-5; TRBD1 is a possible D gene (5 bases). V was cut by 0 bases and J by 2 bases, with 11 bases left in between. The CDR3 consists of 16 residues. Germline loops: CDR1 SGHTA, CDR2 FQGNSA. The CDR3 reads CASSLANGAGNQPQHF. The CDR3 region has the DNA TGTGCCAGCAGCTTAGCAAATGGGGCGGGCAATCAGCCCCAGCATTTT.

This sequence joins TRBV27 and TRBJ2-1; a possible D gene is TRBD2 (6 bases). Germline V gene lookup returns CDR1 MNHEY and CDR2 SMNVEV (reference sequence). Trimming cost V 8 bases and J 2 bases, with 10 bases left between them. CDR3 length: 13 amino acids. In DNA, the CDR3 is TGTGCCAGCTGGGAGGATCCCTACAATGAGCAGTTCTTC. It codes for CASWEDPYNEQFF.

Only a few counts were recorded for this clone. The V call is TRBV10-3, the J call TRBJ1-6; D gene ambiguous. The ends were cut back, 1 base at V and 14 bases at J, with 9 bases in the middle. Germline CDR1 reads ENHRY; CDR2 reads SYGVKD. CDR3 size: 12 residues. CDR3 residues: CAISEYRGSLHF. CDR3 DNA: TGTGCCATCAGTGAGTACCGAGGGTCCCTCCACTTT.

This clone has just one count. The chain is built from TRBV7-6 and TRBJ1-3; 8 nucleotides align to TRBD1. There are 15 residues in the CDR3. From germline, CDR1 is SGHVS and CDR2 FNYEAQ. V shed 4 bases, J shed 3 bases, and the junction held 5 bases outside the gene matches. Here the CDR3 reads CASSSAGTGGNTIYF. In nucleotides, the CDR3 is TGTGCCAGCAGCTCCGCCGGGACAGGTGGAAACACCATATATTTT.

This chain links TRBV28 with TRBJ2-7; TRBD1 matches 7 bases. The germline CDR1 and CDR2 sequences are MDHEN and SYDVKM. This CDR3 has 15 amino acids. V was pared by 5 bases and J by 5 bases, with 12 bases of the junction left unmatched. For the CDR3, the DNA is TGTGCCAGCAGTCCCCCGACGGGACAGAGTAACGAGCAGTACTTC. Amino acids: CASSPPTGQSNEQYF.

The chain has TRBV6-1 and TRBJ1-3, with D possibly matching TRBD1 (5 bases). CDR1 and CDR2 (germline): MNHNS, SASEGT. V was shortened by 10 bases and J by 0 bases, with 16 bases between the two germline ends. CDR3 size: 15 residues. CDR3 sequence: CATYGGVISGNTIYF. The CDR3 nucleotides read TGTGCCACCTATGGAGGGGTTATCTCTGGAAACACCATATATTTT.

The chain links TRBV7-9 to TRBJ2-3, with 13 bases that match TRBD2. After removal of 5 bases from V and 5 bases from J, the junction contained 7 bases not matched to a gene. Germline V lookup: CDR1 SEHNR, CDR2 FQNEAQ (reference sequence). The CDR3 runs to 16 residues. The CDR3 protein is CASSLLTSGGIDTQYF. The CDR3 DNA reads as TGTGCCAGCAGCCTACTGACTAGCGGGGGGATAGATACGCAGTATTTT.

This clone was observed once. The rearrangement joins TRBV4-1 to TRBJ1-2, with 7 bases matching TRBD1. The CDR3 is 17 residues long. J was trimmed by 5 bases and V by 3 bases; bases with no gene match: 15. The V gene's germline CDR1 is MGHRA and CDR2 YSYEKL. Here the CDR3 reads CASSQGRTGLELYGYTF. Here the CDR3 DNA reads TGCGCCAGCAGCCAGGGGAGGACAGGTCTCGAATTATATGGCTACACCTTC.

The gene calls are TRBV7-2 and TRBJ2-5; TRBD1 is a possible D gene (6 bases). Germline assignment: CDR1 SGHTA and CDR2 FQGNSA. The ends were cut back, 1 base at V and 2 bases at J, with 11 bases in the middle. CDR3 length equals 15 residues. The CDR3 spells CASSLGTGYQETQYF. The CDR3 DNA is TGTGCCAGCAGCTTAGGTACAGGGTATCAAGAGACCCAGTACTTC.

J is TRBJ2-5 and V is TRBV5-4, with 9 bases lining up with TRBD1. V was pared by 6 bases and J by 2 bases, with 8 bases of the junction left unmatched. This CDR3 comprises 15 residues. Germline loops: CDR1 SGHNT, CDR2 YYREEE (reference sequence). The CDR3 DNA is TGTGCCAGCACCGTGGGACAGGGCAAGCAAGAGACCCAGTACTTC. Residues: CASTVGQGKQETQYF.

J is TRBJ2-1 and V is TRBV19, with 10 bases that match TRBD2. The CDR3 covers 15 residues. V lost 9 bases to trimming and J lost 2 bases; unmatched junction nucleotides: 7. Germline V gene data show CDR1 as LNHDA and CDR2 as SQIVND (reference sequence). The CDR3 protein is CASAISGGTYNEQFF. CDR3 nucleotides: TGTGCCAGCGCGATTAGCGGGGGGACCTACAATGAGCAGTTCTTC. The full variable domain, with the rest looked up from reference TRBV19 and TRBJ2-1, is DGGITQSPKYLFRKEGQNVTLSCEQNLNHDAMYWYRQDPGQGLRLIYYSQIVNDFQKGDIAEGYSVSREKKESFPLTVTSAQKNPTAFYLCASAISGGTYNEQFFGPGTRLTVL.